These 6 T cell receptor beta chains share one sample of origin, sequenced in a study of T cell repertoires in cytomegalovirus infection. These receptors' antigens are unknown. TCRdb re-derived calls from the reads in MiXCR, one entry per CDR3 protein. The sample holds 370,000 or so distinct CDR3 sequences, just under 35% seen once. This sample comprised cultured PBMCs, obtained from culture after CMV antigen stimulation. The source is a human donor in good health (CMV status not recorded). Some clones in this sample may be carry-over from other donors' samples.

The gene calls are TRBV12-3 or TRBV12-4 and TRBJ1-4; TRBD1 might be the D (5 bases). Trimming removed 6 bases from V and 8 bases from J, with 19 bases in between. The length of the CDR3 is 15 residues. CDR3 in DNA: TGTGCCAGCAGCTCGACAGCGTCTGGCGGAGAAAAACTGTTTTTT. It is translated as CASSSTASGGEKLFF.

The table lists this clonotype with a few counts. The CDR3 reads CASTFGRTDGYTF. The CDR3 nucleotides are TGTGCCAGCACCTTTGGGAGGACGGATGGCTACACCTTC. The chain is built from TRBV2 and TRBJ1-2; D not resolved. The CDR3 has 13 amino acids. CDR1 is SNHLY and CDR2 is FYNNEI in the germline V gene. Between the trimmed V and J ends, which lost 7 bases and 6 bases, there was a span of 15 bases.

This clonotype showed up just once. The chain carries TRBV15 and TRBJ2-7; TRBD2 matches 10 bases. V was clipped by 1 base and J by 6 bases; unmatched bases: 3. Germline lookup yields CDR1 LNHNV and CDR2 YYDKDF (reference sequence). CDR3 length: 14 residues. The CDR3 region has the DNA TGTGCCACCAGCAGAGCGGCTAGCGGGAGCGAGCAGTACTTC. This translates into CATSRAASGSEQYF.

This clonotype has a handful of counts. This rearrangement joins TRBV28 to TRBJ1-5; 11 positions match TRBD1. The CDR3 covers 14 residues. J lost 4 bases, V lost 11 bases, and 7 bases had no gene match. The V gene's germline CDR1 is MDHEN and CDR2 SYDVKM. This CDR3 is CAGTRDRGNQPQHF. The CDR3, as DNA: TGTGCCGGCACCCGGGACAGGGGGAATCAGCCCCAGCATTTT.

This clonotype came up a few times. V is TRBV7-9 and J is TRBJ2-1, with 9 bases identical to TRBD2. Germline trimming cut 5 bases from V and 9 bases from J; bases unmatched to any gene: 11. The CDR3 contains 15 residues. Germline values: CDR1 SEHNR, CDR2 FQNEAQ (reference sequence). The CDR3 sequence: CASSDSAGTSIEQFF. The CDR3 DNA reads TGTGCCAGCAGCGACTCAGCCGGGACTAGCATTGAGCAGTTCTTC.

The chain has TRBV15 and TRBJ2-5; no clear D gene. The length of the CDR3 is 16 residues. The ends were cut back, 0 bases at V and 0 bases at J, with 11 bases in the middle. CDR1 is LNHNV and CDR2 is YYDKDF in the germline V gene (reference sequence). The CDR3 here is CATSRDLIGNQETQYF. The CDR3 coding sequence is TGTGCCACCAGCAGAGATCTTATCGGAAACCAAGAGACCCAGTACTTC.